This is a list of T cell receptor beta chains from one sample in a study of blood T cell repertoires in COVID-19. Using immunoSEQ multiplex PCR, the repertoire was profiled, and TCRdb retains in-frame clones only, with some absent. The table has about 140,000 clones, around 84% seen once. The material sequenced was peripheral blood. The receptor set was obtained from a woman aged 60 to 75 with acute or convalescent COVID-19. The CDR3 runs from the conserved cysteine through the conserved F or W. Fields, in order: V gene, clone size, J gene, D gene, CDR3 protein, CDR3 DNA. D genes are given only for firm matches. The size of a clone is reported for some rows only, either as once, few or many, or as a class for expanded clones.

TRBV6-5	.	TRBJ2-7	.	CASSRGTSYEQYF	TGTGCCAGCAGCCGGGGGACCTCCTACGAGCAGTACTTC
TRBV18	.	TRBJ1-3	.	CASSSGGGNTIYF	TGTGCCAGCTCAAGCGGGGGCGGAAACACCATATATTTT
TRBV6-2/TRBV6-3	.	TRBJ1-5	TRBD1	CASSIQGNQPQHF	TGTGCCAGCAGTATACAGGGGAATCAGCCCCAGCATTTT
TRBV27	.	TRBJ2-5	TRBD2	CASSPTTSGVRGETQYF	TGTGCCAGCAGTCCGACGACTAGCGGGGTTCGTGGGGAGACCCAGTACTTC
TRBV6-5	.	TRBJ1-6	.	CASSYSMQSPLHF	TGTGCCAGCAGTTACTCGATGCAGTCACCCCTCCACTTT
TRBV27	.	TRBJ1-6	TRBD1	CASTLQGAGPLHF	TGTGCCAGCACCCTTCAGGGGGCCGGTCCCCTCCACTTT
TRBV5-1	.	TRBJ2-1	TRBD2	CASSLDAGGQYNEQFF	TGCGCCAGCAGCTTGGACGCGGGGGGCCAATACAATGAGCAGTTCTTC
TRBV6-5	.	TRBJ2-1	TRBD2	CASSYTSGGYNEQFF	TGTGCCAGCAGTTACACTAGCGGGGGATACAATGAGCAGTTCTTC
TRBV5-1	.	TRBJ2-7	.	CASSLEGVYEQYF	TGCGCCAGCAGCTTGGAGGGGGTCTACGAGCAGTACTTC
TRBV2	.	TRBJ1-4	TRBD1	CASLSDRETGKLFF	TGTGCCAGCCTCTCGGACAGGGAGACTGGAAAACTGTTTTTT
TRBV18	.	TRBJ2-5	TRBD1	CASSPATGGVKNQETQYF	TGTGCCAGCTCCCCTGCGACAGGGGGGGTAAAGAACCAAGAGACCCAGTACTTC
TRBV6-5	.	TRBJ2-2	.	CASRAGTFTGELFF	TGTGCCAGCAGAGCCGGGACATTCACCGGGGAGCTGTTTTTT
TRBV5-5	once	TRBJ2-5	TRBD1	CASSPPGQGGETQYF	TGTGCCAGCAGCCCCCCCGGACAGGGTGGGGAGACCCAGTACTTC
TRBV2	few	TRBJ1-5	.	CASSAGMGQPQHF	TGTGCCAGCAGTGCAGGGATGGGTCAGCCCCAGCATTTT
TRBV9	.	TRBJ2-3	TRBD2	CASSGSVQRGGSSTDTQYF	TGTGCCAGCAGCGGATCTGTCCAGCGGGGGGGCTCTAGTACAGATACGCAGTATTTT
TRBV7-2	.	TRBJ2-1	TRBD2	CASSLVATSGVNEQFF	TGTGCCAGCAGCTTAGTCGCGACTAGCGGTGTTAATGAGCAGTTCTTC
TRBV10-1	.	TRBJ2-2	TRBD2	CASSERRGDTGELFF	TGCGCCAGCAGTGAGAGACGGGGGGACACCGGGGAGCTGTTTTTT
TRBV30	.	TRBJ1-4	.	CAWSGNSATNEKLFF	TGTGCCTGGAGTGGAAACTCTGCAACTAATGAAAAACTGTTTTTT
TRBV5-1	.	TRBJ1-1	.	CASSRGPMNTEAFF	TGCGCCAGCAGTAGAGGGCCTATGAACACTGAAGCTTTCTTT
TRBV2	.	TRBJ2-1	TRBD2	CASSGAGGLDEQFF	TGTGCCAGCAGTGGGGCGGGGGGGCTGGATGAGCAGTTCTTC